This TCR beta chain comes out of a study of T-cell reconstitution after alpha-beta-depleted transplantation in children. Broader study findings: Several hundred rapidly expanded clones from non-depleted graft cells reportedly supplied alpha-beta T cells about two months post-transplant.

This clonotype came up many times. What it binds is unknown. For TCRbeta, the library was prepared with unique molecular identifiers. MiXCR was run by TCRdb on the PCR reads, yielding one entry per CDR3 protein. The table lists hundreds of thousands of distinct CDR3 sequences, about 12% of them singletons. Germline V gives CDR1 SGHTA, CDR2 FQGNSA. V lost 2 bases, J lost 3 bases, and 11 bases lay in between. This CDR3 comprises 14 residues. This material consisted of PBMCs, taken before TCRalphabeta/CD19-depleted stem cell transplant. The TCR sequence derives from a girl aged 2-10 years with congenital amegakaryocytic thrombocytopenia, due to receive a stem cell transplant. The chain employs TRBV7-2 and TRBJ2-7, with D tentatively TRBD1 or TRBD2 (5 bases each). DNA for the CDR3: TGTGCCAGCAGCTTAATCTTGGGACGCTACGAGCAGTACTTC. Amino acid sequence: CASSLILGRYEQYF.